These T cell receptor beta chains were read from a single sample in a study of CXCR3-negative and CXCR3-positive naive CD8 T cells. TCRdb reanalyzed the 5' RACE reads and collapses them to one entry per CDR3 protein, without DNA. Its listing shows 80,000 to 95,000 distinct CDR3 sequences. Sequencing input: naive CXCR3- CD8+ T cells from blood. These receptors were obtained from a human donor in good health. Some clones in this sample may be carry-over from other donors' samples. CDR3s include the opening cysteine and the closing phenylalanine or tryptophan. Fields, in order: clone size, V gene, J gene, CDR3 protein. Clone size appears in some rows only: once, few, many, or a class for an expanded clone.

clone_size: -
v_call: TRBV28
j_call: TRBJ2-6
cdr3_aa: CASSSHRDLSGANVLTF

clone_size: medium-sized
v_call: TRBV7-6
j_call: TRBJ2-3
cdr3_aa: CASSLAGGAGDTQYF

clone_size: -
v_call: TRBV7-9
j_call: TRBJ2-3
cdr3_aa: CASSFRDTQYF

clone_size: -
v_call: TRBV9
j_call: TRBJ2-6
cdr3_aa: CASSVGDNVLTF

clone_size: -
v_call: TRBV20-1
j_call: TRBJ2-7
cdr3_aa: CSARNPRALQGYEQYF

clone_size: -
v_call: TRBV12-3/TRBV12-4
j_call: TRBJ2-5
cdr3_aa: CASSLFPGQGIKTQYF

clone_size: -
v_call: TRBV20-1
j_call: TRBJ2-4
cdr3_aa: CSAGTGINIQYF

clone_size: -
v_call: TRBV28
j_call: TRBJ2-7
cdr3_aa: CASSLGLAPSYEQYF

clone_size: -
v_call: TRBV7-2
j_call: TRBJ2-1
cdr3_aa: CASSLVDEQFF

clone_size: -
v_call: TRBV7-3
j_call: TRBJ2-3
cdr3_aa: CASSLAGLVLDTQYF

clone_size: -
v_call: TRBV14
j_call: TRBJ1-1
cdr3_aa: CASSQEDRGRVEAFF

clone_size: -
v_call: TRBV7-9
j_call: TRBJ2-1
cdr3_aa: CASSESYNEQFF

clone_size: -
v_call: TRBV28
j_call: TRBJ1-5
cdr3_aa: CASRRQDQPQHF

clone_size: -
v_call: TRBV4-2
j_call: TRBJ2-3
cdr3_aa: CASSQDEGQGVTDTQYF

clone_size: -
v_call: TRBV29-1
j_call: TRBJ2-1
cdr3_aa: CSVFTSGLGLYNEQFF

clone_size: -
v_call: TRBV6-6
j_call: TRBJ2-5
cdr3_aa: CASSSTDGKGVETQYF

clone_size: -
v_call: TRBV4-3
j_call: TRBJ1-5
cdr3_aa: CASSQTRDGNQPQHF

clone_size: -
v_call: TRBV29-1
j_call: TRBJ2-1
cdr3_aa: CSVDGTSGRGISYNEQFF

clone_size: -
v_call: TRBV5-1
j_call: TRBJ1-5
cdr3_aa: CASSLGQGHDQPQHF

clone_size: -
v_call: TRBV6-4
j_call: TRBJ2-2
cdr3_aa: CASSEDSGGTGELFF

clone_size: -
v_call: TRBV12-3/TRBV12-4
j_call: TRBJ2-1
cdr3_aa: CASSFGPRPGEQFF

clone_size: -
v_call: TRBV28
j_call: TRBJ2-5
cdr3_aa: CASSHLRLAGGETQYF

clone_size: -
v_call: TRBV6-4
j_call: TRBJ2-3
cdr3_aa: CASSEDFSTDTQYF

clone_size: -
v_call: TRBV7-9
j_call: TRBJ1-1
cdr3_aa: CASSLLGNRTGNTEAFF

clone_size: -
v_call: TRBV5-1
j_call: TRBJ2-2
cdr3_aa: CASSPPDRGLTTGELFF

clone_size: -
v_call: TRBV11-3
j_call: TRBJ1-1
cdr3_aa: CASSQGDSEAFF

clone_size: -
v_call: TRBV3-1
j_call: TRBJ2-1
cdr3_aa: CASSRSGALEQLF

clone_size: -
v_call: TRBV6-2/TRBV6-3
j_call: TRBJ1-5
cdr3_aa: CASSYLGQGNQPQHF

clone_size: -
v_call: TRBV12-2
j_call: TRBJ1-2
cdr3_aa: CASRLAGTYGYTF

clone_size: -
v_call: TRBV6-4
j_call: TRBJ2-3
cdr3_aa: CASSSSGTSAADTQYF

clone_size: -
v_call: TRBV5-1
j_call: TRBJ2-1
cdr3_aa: CASSLAASGGFNEQFF

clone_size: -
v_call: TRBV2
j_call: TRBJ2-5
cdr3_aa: CASHGTSVLQETQYF

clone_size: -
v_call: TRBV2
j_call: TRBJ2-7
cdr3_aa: CASSYQTSGMGEQYF

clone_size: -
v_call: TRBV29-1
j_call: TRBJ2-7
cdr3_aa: CSVEDPWKYEQYF

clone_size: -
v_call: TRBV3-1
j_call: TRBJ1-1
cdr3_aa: CASSQAAPWMNTEAFF

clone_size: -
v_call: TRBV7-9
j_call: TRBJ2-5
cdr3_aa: CASSSTRLAGGRNEETQYF

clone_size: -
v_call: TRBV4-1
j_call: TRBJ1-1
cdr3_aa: CASSQPTTFNTEAFF

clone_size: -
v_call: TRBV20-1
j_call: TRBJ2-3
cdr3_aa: CSARALAGGRTDTQYF

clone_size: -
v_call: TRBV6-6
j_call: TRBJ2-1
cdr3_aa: CASSSGTSDNNEQFF

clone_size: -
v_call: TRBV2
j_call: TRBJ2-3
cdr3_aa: CASSDPGPRIFTDTQYF

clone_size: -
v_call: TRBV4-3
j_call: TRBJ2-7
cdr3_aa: CASSQSLPTSGGPLSYEQYF

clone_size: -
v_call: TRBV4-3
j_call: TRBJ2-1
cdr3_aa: CASSQGGEYNEQFF

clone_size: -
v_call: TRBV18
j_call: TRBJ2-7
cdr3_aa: CASSRDRGWEQYF

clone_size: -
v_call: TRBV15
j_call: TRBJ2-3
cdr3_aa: CATSREAGAPDTQYF

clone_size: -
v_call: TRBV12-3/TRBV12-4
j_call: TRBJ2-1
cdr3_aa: CASSTRLGRSYNEQFF

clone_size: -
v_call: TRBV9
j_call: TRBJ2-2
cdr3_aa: CASSVWENTGELFF

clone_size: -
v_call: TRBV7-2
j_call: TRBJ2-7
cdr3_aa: CASSLLGTGQGPIGGEQYF

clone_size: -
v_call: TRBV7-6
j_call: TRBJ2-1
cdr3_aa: CASSPSPGVGEQFF

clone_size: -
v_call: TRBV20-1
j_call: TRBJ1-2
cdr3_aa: CSARGRAPGTPPGYGYTF

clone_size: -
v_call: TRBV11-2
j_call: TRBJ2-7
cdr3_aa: CASSLGPGQLEYEQYF

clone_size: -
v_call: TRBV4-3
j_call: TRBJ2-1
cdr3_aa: CASSQEGQAGGHNEQFF

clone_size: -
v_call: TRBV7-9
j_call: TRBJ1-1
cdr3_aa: CASSLVQGVTEAFF

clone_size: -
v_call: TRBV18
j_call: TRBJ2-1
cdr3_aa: CASSPGLAGDSSYNEQFF